Presented here are 18 T cell receptor beta chains from one specimen sequenced in a study of metastatic and nonmetastatic thyroid tumors. Not a single patient had been given any form of treatment at any point before undergoing thyroid surgery. Using MiXCR, TCRdb re-called clones from the PCR reads. The table shows about 25,000 clones, with more than 20% occurring only once. Sequencing was done on a sample of blood. The receptors derive from a male donor with papillary thyroid cancer or a benign thyroid nodule (not recorded which). Some clones in this sample may be carry-over from other donors' samples.

This clone showed up many times. The chain recombines TRBV20-1 with TRBJ1-1, with D perhaps TRBD1 (6 bases). The length of the CDR3 is 12 residues. Germline V CDR1 and CDR2: DFQATT, SNEGSKA (reference sequence). The germline V and J ends were trimmed by 6 bases and 8 bases, with 16 bases remaining between them. In DNA, the CDR3 is TGCAGTGCCACGGACAGTAAAGTAGAAGCTTTCTTT. Protein: CSATDSKVEAFF.

The rearrangement uses TRBV20-1 and TRBJ2-1; the match to TRBD2 covers 9 bases. The junction had 18 bases not matched to a gene; V was cut back by 5 bases and J by 4 bases. The CDR3 covers 18 residues. The germline V gene has CDR1 DFQATT and CDR2 SNEGSKA (reference sequence). The CDR3 sequence is CSARATGWTSATYNEQFF. In nucleotides, the CDR3 is TGCAGTGCTCGGGCGACGGGGTGGACTAGCGCGACTTACAATGAGCAGTTCTTC.

This clone was observed at least ten times. The chain's CDR3 is CASREDRAFPDTQYF. CDR3 in DNA: TGTGCCAGCAGGGAGGACAGGGCTTTTCCAGATACGCAGTATTTT. The chain employs TRBV6-1 and TRBJ2-3; TRBD1 agrees at 8 bases. Germline V gives CDR1 MNHNS, CDR2 SASEGT. V lost 6 bases, J lost 4 bases, and 9 bases stayed unmatched. The CDR3 is made up of 15 amino acids.

Many counts were recorded for this clone. The chain links TRBV20-1 to TRBJ1-1; 9 bases map to TRBD1. Germline V gene lookup returns CDR1 DFQATT and CDR2 SNEGSKA (reference sequence). V dropped 4 bases and J dropped 6; count of bases not matched to a gene: 9. CDR3 length equals 14 residues. The CDR3 loop is CSATRDRESAEAFF. CDR3 sequence (DNA): TGCAGTGCTACCCGGGACAGGGAGTCCGCTGAAGCTTTCTTT.

To note about this clone: Mismatch with germline at one junction end may stem from a read error. The chain combines TRBV6-4 with TRBJ2-2; 8 bases are a match to TRBD1. Germline V CDR1 and CDR2: MRHNA, SNTAGT. CDR3 length equals 14 residues. The CDR3 loop is CASSAGGDTVELFF. The CDR3 region has the DNA TGTGCCAGCAGTGCAGGGGGCGACACCGTGGAGCTGTTTTTT.

This clone was recorded at least ten times. V and J are TRBV5-1 and TRBJ1-1; the match to TRBD1 covers 9 bases. Per germline, CDR1 SGHRS and CDR2 YFSETQ. V trimming: 3 bases; J trimming: 1 base; junction bases outside the gene matches: 1. The CDR3 has 14 residues. CDR3 in amino acids: CASSWTGENTEAFF. The CDR3 DNA follows: TGCGCCAGCAGCTGGACAGGGGAGAACACTGAAGCTTTCTTT.

This clone was seen only once. The chain combines TRBV7-8 with TRBJ2-7; either TRBD1 or TRBD2 may supply D (5 bases each). The CDR3 sequence is 13 residues long. The V gene lost 6 bases and the J gene lost 6 bases, with 15 bases spanning the gap. Germline values: CDR1 SGHVS, CDR2 FQNEAQ. CDR3 in amino acids: CASSPAAGTEQYF. The CDR3 region has the DNA TGTGCCAGCAGTCCCGCGGCAGGGACCGAGCAGTACTTC.

There are many counts of this clone. It may be a read error: a sequence one base away is much more abundant. V usage is TRBV28 and J usage is TRBJ2-2; TRBD2 agrees at 8 bases. This CDR3 comprises 17 residues. J was trimmed by 6 bases and V by 8 bases; bases with no gene match: 17. Germline V gives CDR1 MDHEN, CDR2 SYDVKM. This chain's CDR3 is CASDLRGAGEFAGELFF. DNA for the CDR3: TGTGCCAGCGACCTGCGGGGAGCGGGAGAGTTCGCCGGGGAGCTGTTTTTT. The entire variable domain, with the rest obtained from reference TRBV28 and TRBJ2-2, is as follows: DVKVTQSSRYLVKRTGEKVFLECVQDMDHENMFWYRQDPGLGLRLIYFSYDVKMKEKGDIPEGYSVSREKKERFSLILESASTNQTSMYLCASDLRGAGEFAGELFFGEGSRLTVL.

This clone was recorded many times. J is TRBJ1-3 and V is TRBV28; D call uncertain. Deletions cut 5 bases from V and 0 bases from J, with 23 bases between. The CDR3 is 19 amino acids. In germline, CDR1 is MDHEN, CDR2 SYDVKM. CDR3 protein: CASSPYWAFESTSGNTIYF. In nucleotides, the CDR3 is TGTGCCAGCAGTCCTTATTGGGCCTTTGAGTCGACCTCTGGAAACACCATATATTTT.

This clone was picked up many times. V and J are TRBV18 and TRBJ2-1; unclear D gene. The CDR3 is 15 residues long. CDR1 and CDR2 from the germline V gene are KGHSH and LQKENI. The V end was cut by 3 bases, the J end by 5 bases, with 14 bases between. The CDR3, as DNA: TGTGCCAGCTCACCCCTTCACACACAAAACAATGAGCAGTTCTTC. As protein: CASSPLHTQNNEQFF.

This clone was seen repeatedly, ten times or more. The V and J genes are TRBV3-1 and TRBJ2-1; TRBD1 agrees at 9 bases. Germline-derived CDR1 and CDR2 are LGHDT and YNNKEL (reference sequence). The CDR3 runs 15 residues. J lost 3 bases, V lost 3 bases, and 3 bases had no gene match. CDR3 nucleotide sequence: TGTGCCAGCAGCCAGGACAGGGGTCACTACAATGAGCAGTTCTTC. Its translation: CASSQDRGHYNEQFF.

This chain joins TRBV20-1 and TRBJ2-3; 7 nucleotides agree with TRBD2. The germline gives CDR1 DFQATT, CDR2 SNEGSKA (reference sequence). CDR3 length: 17 amino acids. Trimming took 0 bases from V and 2 from J; bases not matched to a gene: 11. CDR3 DNA: TGCAGTGCTAGAGATTTCGGAACTAGCGACGCCACAGATACGCAGTATTTT. It translates to CSARDFGTSDATDTQYF.

There are many counts of this clone. The rearrangement uses TRBV20-1 and TRBJ2-5, with TRBD1 identical over 12 bases. V trimming: 5 bases; J trimming: 5 bases; junction bases outside the gene matches: 9. CDR1 and CDR2 from the germline V gene are DFQATT and SNEGSKA (reference sequence). The CDR3 spans 15 residues. The CDR3 DNA reads TGCAGTGCTGAACCCGGGACAGGGGGCGATGAGACCCAGTACTTC. This sequence encodes CSAEPGTGGDETQYF.

In this sample, this clone turned up many times. V and J are TRBV11-3 and TRBJ1-3; D not resolved. This CDR3 spans 18 amino acids. The germline V gene has CDR1 SGHNT and CDR2 YENEEA. Trimming pared 4 bases from V and 4 bases from J, leaving 23 bases between. The CDR3 DNA sequence: TGTGCCAGCAGCTCGATTATTTCGTCAAGGGAGAACGGAAACACCATATATTTT. Translation: CASSSIISSRENGNTIYF.

This clone appeared many times. The chain recombines TRBV7-3 with TRBJ1-1; 8 nucleotides match TRBD1. CDR3 length equals 12 residues. Germline lookup yields CDR1 SGHTA and CDR2 FQGTGA. After removal of 6 bases from V and 11 bases from J, the junction contained 8 bases not matched to a gene. This chain's CDR3 is CASSSRTGRAFF. The CDR3 DNA sequence: TGTGCCAGCAGTTCCCGGACAGGGAGGGCTTTCTTT.

This clone was observed many times. The chain has TRBV5-1 and TRBJ2-7; D gene ambiguous. The germline V and J ends were trimmed by 5 bases and 3 bases, with 9 bases remaining between them. The CDR3 has 12 amino acids. The V gene's germline CDR1 is SGHRS and CDR2 YFSETQ. CDR3 sequence reads: CASSGRNYEQYF. The CDR3 nucleotides are TGCGCCAGCAGTGGACGGAACTACGAGCAGTACTTC.

In regard to this clone: A junction boundary mismatches the germline segment, possibly from a read error. This chain uses TRBV7-2 with TRBJ1-2, with no clear D. CDR1 is SGHTA, CDR2 FQGNSA, per germline. The CDR3 totals 14 residues. CDR3 amino acids: CASSLVDPRYGYAF. The CDR3 DNA is TGTGCCAGCAGCCTAGTTGACCCGAGGTATGGCTACGCCTTC.

Many counts were recorded for this clone. A much larger clone differs from this one at a single base, so this may be a read error. The CDR3 does not end in the conserved phenylalanine or tryptophan, so this is likely a read error. The chain recombines TRBV19 with TRBJ1-1; 8 bases are shared with TRBD1. Germline lookup yields CDR1 LNHDA and CDR2 SQIVND (reference sequence). Germline trimming cut 3 bases from V and 1 base from J; bases unmatched to any gene: 4. The CDR3 is 15 amino acids. DNA for the CDR3: TGTGCCAGTAGTATCCAGGGGGCTTGGAACACTGAAGCTTTCTCT. This codes for CASSIQGAWNTEAFS.